Given below is one TCR beta chain in context. Its cognate antigen has yet to be identified. No base-level quality is on record; no much larger clone is a single base apart. TCRbeta CDR3 regions were amplified from genomic DNA by means of the immunoSEQ Assay, a bias-controlled multiplex PCR. The paper's processing steps were these. Within the assay, amplification of reference gene primers was used to estimate how many nucleated cells each sample contained. To quantify the absolute abundance of each unique TCRbeta CDR3 rearrangement, sequence reads were collapsed and filtered. For each sample, productive Simpson clonality was calculated as the square root of Simpson's diversity index across productive rearrangements. The table was pulled from immuneACCESS by TCRdb, which kept in-frame rearrangements only. Such tables lose some clones; where checked, under half of the loss comes from unresolved V genes, and the rest has no known cause. V and J calls and clone size are given by that table; D and trimming were obtained from the DNA. This sample comprises fewer than 250,000 clones, around 86% of them detected only once. 3.5% to 4% of the sample comes from the top ten.

These data are taken from a study of blood T cell repertoires in COVID-19 (dated by TCRdb to about 2020). Study-level background: Collaborator samples came from the United States, Italy and Spain and covered acute and convalescent phases of COVID-19. The material from the prospective study consisted of cDNA or gDNA derived from T cells, B-cell-depleted T cells, or PBMCs. The dataset comprised deeply sampled blood TCRbeta repertoires from subjects exposed to, actively infected with, or recovered from COVID-19. The repertoires were released in a freely available public database intended as a resource for research on the immune response to SARS-CoV-2. Samples were obtained from the ongoing ImmuneRACE study (first 160 participants) and from approximately 1,200 subjects provided by 6 global collaborators. Nearly every sample came with metadata listing a de-identified subject ID, COVID-19 status, age in years and sex. Where HLA class I and class II types were available, the types were taken from metadata supplied by the sample provider, not from assay-based typing. The investigation overall reported the following: The amount of clinical and demographic metadata varied by source and participant and was provided uncurated.

In the prospective study, participants were about 18 to 95 years old, resided in about two dozen geographic areas of the United States, and were enrolled through a virtual design. In the prospective study, participants were assigned to cohorts based on the clinical history participants reported in a screening survey and a study questionnaire. In the prospective study, whole blood, serum and a nasopharyngeal or oropharyngeal swab were collected from each participant by mobile phlebotomists. Additional blood draws and questionnaires over a 2-month period could optionally be provided by prospective study participants. Blood samples from the prospective study were shipped frozen or at room temperature prior to DNA extraction. The germline V gene (reference sequence) yields SGHNT for CDR1 and YYREEE for CDR2. Relative to germline, V is missing 2 bases and J is missing 5 bases, with 8 bases of the junction outside any gene match. There are 16 amino acids in the CDR3, from cysteine to phenylalanine inclusive. The entry retains the CDR3 DNA only, 48 bases that are in frame from base 1.

This sequence was found in a woman aged 40-49 years with acute COVID-19. The chain employs TRBV5-4 and TRBJ2-2, with 8 junctional bases fitting TRBD1. The source material was PBMCs or T cells enriched from blood (not recorded which). The CDR3 protein: CASSLKTGVLTGELFF. In nucleotides, the sequence is TGTGCCAGCAGCTTAAAGACAGGGGTGTTGACCGGGGAGCTGTTTTTT.